These 31 T cell receptor beta chains were all obtained from the same sample, sequenced in a study of blood T cells in healthy people across ages. For the second PCR, which ran for about 6 to 11 cycles, a sample-barcoded 5' primer and a J-beta primer mix were used. TCRdb re-called the 5' RACE reads with MiXCR, one entry per CDR3 protein. Of approximately 700,000 distinct CDR3 sequences in the sample, about 30% were seen once. Sequenced material: blood. The source of these receptors is a woman of 80 years or more in good health.

This clonotype occurred many times. The rearrangement joins TRBV28 to TRBJ1-2; 7 nucleotides line up with TRBD1. With V trimmed by 5 bases and J by 4 bases, 4 bases remained unmatched. Germline-derived CDR1 and CDR2 are MDHEN and SYDVKM. CDR3 length equals 13 residues. CDR3 sequence (DNA): TGTGCCAGCAGTGCGACAGGGACCTATGGCTACACCTTC. It encodes CASSATGTYGYTF.

This clonotype was recorded at least ten times. This chain uses TRBV11-2 with TRBJ2-1; 12 bases align to TRBD2. The V gene end was trimmed by 4 bases and the J gene end by 7 bases; junction bases not matched to a gene: 11. CDR1 SGHAT and CDR2 FQNNGV come from the germline V gene. The CDR3 sequence is 17 residues long. CDR3 amino acids: CASSSPLTSGGLNEQFF. The CDR3 coding sequence is TGTGCCAGCAGCTCACCCTTAACTAGCGGGGGGTTGAATGAGCAGTTCTTC.

The genes are TRBV7-9 and TRBJ2-1; possibly TRBD1 or TRBD2 for D (5 bases each). Per the germline V gene, CDR1 is SEHNR and CDR2 is FQNEAQ (reference sequence). This CDR3 has 12 amino acids. V was shortened by 5 bases and J by 15 bases, with 17 bases between the two germline ends. In nucleotides, the CDR3 is TGTGCCAGCAGCCAACGGGGCCTGCGGAGGTTCTTC. Translation gives CASSQRGLRRFF.

This clonotype turned up a few times. The V gene is TRBV10-3, the J gene TRBJ2-3; 9 bases are shared with TRBD2. V gave up 0 bases and J gave up 5 bases; unmatched junction bases: 9. The CDR3 runs to 17 residues. CDR1 is ENHRY, CDR2 SYGVKD, per germline. CDR3 protein: CAISESTGGGAQDTQYF. CDR3 sequence (DNA): TGTGCCATCAGTGAGTCTACTGGCGGGGGGGCCCAAGATACGCAGTATTTT.

This clonotype has at least ten counts. The chain is built from TRBV20-1 and TRBJ2-7, with D uncertain. The CDR3 length is 15 residues. V was trimmed by 2 bases and J by 3 bases, leaving 17 bases between them. Germline V lookup: CDR1 DFQATT, CDR2 SNEGSKA (reference sequence). The DNA for the CDR3 is TGCAGTGCTAGACCCCCTTCCGGGTACAACTACGAGCAGTACTTC. This codes for CSARPPSGYNYEQYF.

This clonotype was found many times. The chain links TRBV6-5 to TRBJ1-2; possibly TRBD1 for D (6 bases). This CDR3 comprises 17 residues. V gave up 2 bases and J gave up 0 bases, with 16 bases separating them. Germline assignment: CDR1 MNHEY and CDR2 SVGAGI. The CDR3 coding sequence is TGTGCCAGCAGTTACGCGCGGACAGAACGAACTAACTATGGCTACACCTTC. Translation gives CASSYARTERTNYGYTF.

In its sample, this clonotype was seen many times. This chain links TRBV7-2 with TRBJ1-1; TRBD1 is a possible D gene (5 bases). The V end lost 5 bases, the J end lost 4 bases, and 8 bases lay between the germline ends. The CDR3 has 12 residues. CDR1 and CDR2 (germline): SGHTA, FQGNSA. For the CDR3, the DNA is TGTGCCAGCAGCCAAGGGGCCACTGAAGCTTTCTTT. This codes for CASSQGATEAFF.

In regard to this clonotype: Since no conserved phenylalanine or tryptophan closes the CDR3, a read error is the likely cause. The DNA is omitted, as the CDR3 cannot be located on it reliably, and the CDR3 follows TCRdb's listing. This chain links TRBV7-2 with TRBJ2-5; the D call of TRBD2 is as the table states it, not checked on the DNA. The CDR3 spans 12 residues, counting both ends. The germline gives CDR1 SGHTA, CDR2 FQGNSA. The CDR3 loop reads CASSPPAETLYL.

V is TRBV29-1 and J is TRBJ2-7; 8 nucleotides match TRBD2. This CDR3 comprises 13 residues. The trim removed 5 bases at V and 1 base at J, leaving 4 bases unmatched. Germline CDR1 is SQVTM and CDR2 is ANQGSEA. CDR3 loop: CSVWASGSYEQYF. The CDR3 DNA reads TGCAGCGTTTGGGCTAGCGGGTCCTACGAGCAGTACTTC.

This clonotype was recorded at least ten times. The chain combines TRBV7-2 with TRBJ2-7; the D call may be TRBD1 or TRBD2 (7 bases each). Germline values: CDR1 SGHTA, CDR2 FQGNSA. The CDR3 spans 15 residues. Trimming took off 1 base at V and 5 bases at J, with 15 bases between the two ends. CDR3 residues: CASSLGRGTAHEQYF. The CDR3 DNA reads as TGTGCCAGCAGCTTAGGGCGGGGGACAGCGCACGAGCAGTACTTC.

This chain connects TRBV19 to TRBJ1-5, with D perhaps TRBD1 (6 bases). Trimming stripped 3 bases from V and 12 bases from J, with 12 bases between. There are 12 residues in the CDR3. Germline CDR1 is LNHDA and CDR2 is SQIVND (reference sequence). The CDR3 sequence is CASSILDSYQHF. The CDR3 DNA is TGTGCCAGTAGTATTTTGGACAGCTACCAGCATTTT.

This clonotype appeared a few times. The chain employs TRBV20-1 and TRBJ1-1; 7 bases match TRBD1. The CDR3 sequence is 15 residues long. V lost 0 bases and J lost 6; bases outside the gene matches: 10. Germline-derived CDR1 and CDR2 are DFQATT and SNEGSKA (reference sequence). The CDR3 DNA sequence: TGCAGTGCTAGAGATGGGGTCAGGGGGAGACCTGAAGCTTTCTTT. It yields the protein CSARDGVRGRPEAFF.

This clonotype was detected many times. V is TRBV20-1 and J is TRBJ2-7, with 9 bases aligning to TRBD1. CDR3 length equals 13 residues. The junction had 7 bases not matched to a gene; V was cut back by 7 bases and J by 3 bases. Per the germline V gene, CDR1 is DFQATT and CDR2 is SNEGSKA (reference sequence). The CDR3 bases are TGCAGTGTCGGGACAGGGATTGTCTACGAGCAGTACTTC. Encoded protein: CSVGTGIVYEQYF.

Points on this clonotype: A read error may be the cause here, since a much bigger clone is one base away. The CDR3 bases are TGTGCCAGCAGGCTCCCCGGCAAATACGAGCAGTACTTC. It specifies CASRLPGKYEQYF. This chain connects TRBV28 to TRBJ2-5, with no clear D. The DNA end favors TRBJ2-7, so the J call may be wrong. The CDR3 sequence is 13 residues long. Germline loops: CDR1 MDHEN, CDR2 SYDVKM.

This clonotype occurred many times. V usage is TRBV10-3 and J usage is TRBJ1-2; 8 bases align to TRBD1. V was clipped by 3 bases and J by 8 bases; unmatched bases: 8. This CDR3 region has 14 residues. From germline, CDR1 is ENHRY and CDR2 SYGVKD. For the CDR3, the DNA is TGTGCCATCAGTGACGGACAGGGAACAGGGGGCTACACCTTC. Its protein product is CAISDGQGTGGYTF.

With respect to this clonotype: Just one base apart from a much larger clone, this may be a read error. The V call is TRBV5-1, the J call TRBJ2-1, with D maybe TRBD2 (6 bases). From germline, CDR1 is SGHRS and CDR2 YFSETQ. The CDR3 contains 15 residues. The CDR3 loop is CASSLDAGSPNEHFF. In DNA form, the CDR3 reads TGCGCCAGCAGCTTGGATGCGGGGAGCCCCAATGAGCATTTCTTC. Full variable domain (rest looked up from reference TRBV5-1 and TRBJ2-1): KAGVTQTPRYLIKTRGQQVTLSCSPISGHRSVSWYQQTPGQGLQFLFEYFSETQRNKGNFPGRFSGRQFSNSRSEMNVSTLELGDSALYLCASSLDAGSPNEHFFGPGTRLTVL.

For this clonotype: The limits of the CDR3 on the DNA are not certain, so only TCRdb's listed CDR3 is given. The chain joins TRBV20-1 to TRBJ1-2; TRBD1 reflects the table's D call only, with no check against the DNA. The germline gives CDR1 DFQATT, CDR2 SNEGSKA (reference sequence). The CDR3 length equals 16 residues, ends included. This chain's CDR3 is CSAPTSDRLPPYGCTF.

V is TRBV20-1 and J is TRBJ2-5; tentatively, D is TRBD1 or TRBD2 (5 bases each). This CDR3 is built from 17 residues. Trimming removed 0 bases from V and 4 bases from J, with 21 bases in between. Germline V gene data show CDR1 as DFQATT and CDR2 as SNEGSKA (reference sequence). This chain's CDR3 is CSARDQLGEYGLETQYF. The CDR3 DNA sequence: TGCAGTGCTAGAGATCAGTTGGGGGAGTATGGATTAGAGACCCAGTACTTC.

This clonotype appeared many times. The V call is TRBV3-1, the J call TRBJ2-5; D is ambiguous. V lost 0 bases and J lost 5, with 10 bases in between. This CDR3 is 14 amino acids long. Germline V CDR1 and CDR2: LGHDT, YNNKEL (reference sequence). The CDR3 here is CASSQDRVMETQYF. The DNA for the CDR3 is TGTGCCAGCAGCCAAGATAGAGTCATGGAGACCCAGTACTTC.

This clonotype was counted a single time. This may arise from a read error, as a much more abundant clone is one base away. The rearrangement uses TRBV20-1 and TRBJ2-5; possible D gene TRBD2, 7 bases. Trimming pared 6 bases from V and 11 bases from J, leaving 25 bases between. CDR1 DFQATT and CDR2 SNEGSKA come from the germline V gene (reference sequence). CDR3 length: 14 residues. The CDR3 nucleotides read TGCAGTGCCCTGGGGGGGCGGCCCTACAATGAGCAGTACTTC. This gives the protein CSALGGRPYNEQYF.

This clonotype was observed a few times. The chain uses TRBV7-2 and TRBJ1-1; D unresolved. CDR3 size: 14 residues. V gave up 2 bases and J gave up 2 bases, with 9 bases separating them. Germline loops: CDR1 SGHTA, CDR2 FQGNSA. The CDR3 DNA is TGTGCCAGCAGCTTATGGCAGGCCAACACTGAAGCTTTCTTT. Translation: CASSLWQANTEAFF. Full variable domain (remainder filled in from reference TRBV7-2 and TRBJ1-1): GAGVSQSPSNKVTEKGKDVELRCDPISGHTALYWYRQSLGQGLEFLIYFQGNSAPDKSGLPSDRFSAERTGGSVSTLTIQRTQQEDSAVYLCASSLWQANTEAFFGQGTRLTVV.

This clonotype has a count of ten or more. The chain employs TRBV12-3 or TRBV12-4 and TRBJ2-5, with TRBD2 matching over 10 bases. CDR3 size: 13 residues. The J segment lost 7 bases and the V segment lost 7 bases, leaving 6 bases of the junction unmatched. CDR3 DNA: TGTGCCAGCACAACTAGCGGGGCCGGGACCCAGTACTTC. Translation gives CASTTSGAGTQYF.

A word on this clonotype: With a much larger clone just one base away, this may be a read error. The chain links TRBV12-3 or TRBV12-4 to TRBJ1-5; weak D call: TRBD1 (5 bases). The CDR3 consists of 15 residues. CDR3 coding DNA: TGTGCCAGCACCCCTGGACATAATAGCAATCAGCTCCAGCATTTT. Amino acids: CASTPGHNSNQLQHF.

This clonotype was seen a handful of times. J is TRBJ2-2 and V is TRBV20-1; D possibly corresponds to TRBD1 (5 bases). The CDR3 is made up of 14 amino acids. In germline, CDR1 is DFQATT, CDR2 SNEGSKA (reference sequence). The germline V and J ends were trimmed by 6 bases and 3 bases, with 14 bases remaining between them. For the CDR3, the DNA is TGCAGTGCCGTGTTGGGGCGCGACACCGGGGAGCTGTTTTTT. Translating it yields CSAVLGRDTGELFF.

A remark on this clonotype: A much bigger clone sits one base away, suggesting this may be a read error. This chain connects TRBV7-2 to TRBJ1-5; D call uncertain. The CDR3 is 13 amino acids. CDR1 SGHTA and CDR2 FQGNSA come from the germline V gene. Trimming removed 5 bases from V and 7 bases from J, with 12 bases in between. This CDR3 is CASSVGPKQPQHF. CDR3 sequence (DNA): TGTGCCAGCAGCGTCGGACCTAAGCAGCCCCAGCATTTT.

This clonotype was seen more than once but under ten times. This sequence joins TRBV7-9 and TRBJ2-7; 12 bases are a match to TRBD1. The CDR3 extends over 16 amino acids. The germline gives CDR1 SEHNR, CDR2 FQNEAQ (reference sequence). Trimming removed 1 base from V and 2 bases from J; junction bases left unmatched: 3. In DNA form, the CDR3 reads TGTGCCAGCAGCTTAGTGGGACAGGGGGCCACCTACGAGCAGTACTTC. Translation gives CASSLVGQGATYEQYF.

This clonotype was recorded at least ten times. This chain links TRBV3-1 with TRBJ2-5, with 9 positions matching TRBD1. The trim removed 5 bases at V and 4 bases at J, leaving 8 bases unmatched. CDR1 LGHDT and CDR2 YNNKEL come from the germline V gene (reference sequence). This CDR3 contains 15 residues. CDR3 sequence: CASSSGTGRRETQYF. The DNA of the CDR3 is TGTGCCAGCAGCTCCGGGACAGGGCGGCGAGAGACCCAGTACTTC.

This clonotype was picked up a small number of times. V is TRBV5-1 and J is TRBJ2-2; D not resolved. The CDR3 length is 16 residues. The germline CDR1 and CDR2 sequences are SGHRS and YFSETQ. V was cut by 0 bases and J by 0 bases, with 9 bases left in between. The CDR3 region is CASSLVPRSNTGELFF. For the CDR3, the DNA is TGCGCCAGCAGCTTGGTCCCCAGGTCGAACACCGGGGAGCTGTTTTTT. The variable domain in full, with the rest retrieved from reference TRBV5-1 and TRBJ2-2, is KAGVTQTPRYLIKTRGQQVTLSCSPISGHRSVSWYQQTPGQGLQFLFEYFSETQRNKGNFPGRFSGRQFSNSRSEMNVSTLELGDSALYLCASSLVPRSNTGELFFGEGSRLTVL.

A word on this clonotype: A much bigger clone sits one base away, suggesting this may be a read error. The chain is built from TRBV3-1 and TRBJ1-2; TRBD1 matches at 7 bases. There are 14 residues in the CDR3. Germline values: CDR1 LGHDT, CDR2 YNNKEL (reference sequence). The CDR3 spells CTSSQGQRPYGYTF. The DNA of the CDR3 is TGTACCAGCAGCCAGGGACAGCGGCCCTATGGCTACACCTTC. Filled out from reference TRBV3-1 and TRBJ1-2, the complete variable domain reads DTAVSQTPKYLVTQMGNDKSIKCEQNLGHDTMYWYKQDSKKFLKIMFSYNNKELIINETVPNRFSPKSPDKAHLNLHINSLELGDSAVYFCTSSQGQRPYGYTFGSGTRLTVV.

This clonotype has more than one count but fewer than ten. V gene TRBV28 combines with J gene TRBJ2-4; D ambiguous. With 6 bases removed from V and 0 bases from J, the gap between germline ends came to 6 bases. CDR1 and CDR2 (germline): MDHEN, SYDVKM. There are 13 residues in the CDR3. The CDR3 is CASRALAKNIQYF. CDR3 sequence (DNA): TGTGCCAGCAGAGCTTTAGCCAAAAACATTCAGTACTTC.

This clonotype has only a few counts. V and J are TRBV6-6 and TRBJ2-1; D not resolved. Per germline, CDR1 MNHNY and CDR2 SVGAGI (reference sequence). Trimming left V 5 bases short and J 8 bases short, with 7 bases between. CDR3 size: 11 residues. DNA for the CDR3: TGTGCCAGCAGTCCTGGATATGAGCAGTTCTTC. It is translated as CASSPGYEQFF.